This T cell receptor beta chain was sequenced in a study of T cell repertoires in ileal Crohn's disease. Study-wide context: At surgery, less than 45% of patients smoked, with median disease duration roughly 8.3 years.

In germline, CDR1 is SEHNR, CDR2 FQNEAQ (reference sequence). The CDR3 sequence is 18 residues long. The germline V and J ends were trimmed by 8 bases and 0 bases, with 20 bases remaining between them. TCRdb's table, derived via immunoSEQ multiplex PCR, lists solely in-frame clones and lacks some. The table lists about 14,000 clones, roughly four fifths of them singletons. The rearrangement uses TRBV7-9 and TRBJ1-6, with D tentatively TRBD1 (6 bases). This clonotype was obtained from an adult with Crohn's disease. Specimen: ileal tissue. For the CDR3, the DNA is TGTGCCAGCCAGAGGCGGGGGGGCGCCGGCTCCTATAATTCACCCCTCCACTTT. Translated: CASQRRGGAGSYNSPLHF.